This T cell receptor beta chain was obtained from a study of T cells in Graves' hyperthyroidism and ophthalmopathy. Study as a whole: Sampling of peripheral blood happened at initial diagnosis, prior to any treatment.

Findings and limits, study-wide: A model of 13 V-J pairs discriminated ophthalmopathy from stable hyperthyroidism. Blood also showed most of the thyroid clonotypes that were expanded above 0.001.

The CDR3 is made up of 14 amino acids. Trimming pared 4 bases from V and 14 bases from J, leaving 21 bases between. Diagnoses were established using clinical symptoms, serum thyroxine and TRAb, thyroid ultrasound and orbital computed tomography. This clonotype was counted at least ten times. Its antigen is as yet unknown. TCR beta CDR3 regions were amplified from RNA transcripts. Carried out on the TCR CDR3, a first-round RT-PCR used the HTBI primer set. Each CDR3 protein gets one entry after TCRdb re-called the multiplex PCR reads with MiXCR. The table records 220,000 or so distinct CDR3 sequences, roughly 17% of them present only once.

This TCR was sampled from a woman between 18 and 30 years old with Graves' ophthalmopathy. This chain uses TRBV12-3 or TRBV12-4 with TRBJ2-4; perhaps TRBD1 as D (6 bases). Sample: blood. The CDR3 DNA sequence: TGTGCCAGCAGTTCTAGCACTTTACAGGGTGTGGAGTACTTC. Encoded protein: CASSSSTLQGVEYF.